This TCR beta chain was captured in a study of shared clonotypes between healthy human individuals. Study-wide background: Two women and a few men aged 18 to 49 made up the donors. Regarding the study as a whole: The genetic and exposure-history diversity represented was limited by few donors.

CDR3 length: 17 residues. The V gene's germline CDR1 is MDHEN and CDR2 SYDVKM. The V gene end was trimmed by 3 bases and the J gene end by 0 bases; junction bases not matched to a gene: 4. As for this clone: Its target is unknown.

The donors, all of them Caucasian adults, lived in Nashville, Tennessee. In the original processing: With immunoSEQ giving junction-only sequences and no quality scores, filtering differed. Assay: immunoSEQ multiplex PCR; the TCRdb copy retains only in-frame clones and omits some. V, J and clone size reflect that table, while D and trimming were determined from the DNA. The profile covers about 1 million clones, with around 74% appearing a single time and about 1.5% taken by the ten largest. Material for sequencing was memory CD4+ T cells sorted from blood. Subset of the sample: CD45RA-negative fraction. This receptor was identified in a man in his late teens or twenties in good health. The gene calls are TRBV28 and TRBJ2-3; 12 nucleotides line up with TRBD2. CDR3 bases: TGTGCCAGCAGTTTCTGGACTAGCGGGACTAGCACAGATACGCAGTATTTT. Amino acids: CASSFWTSGTSTDTQYF.